A single sample is the source of the 24 T cell receptor beta chains below, sequenced in a study of cytomegalovirus exposure and HLA in healthy donors listed by TCRdb under 2017. Receptor amplification or capture employed the immunoSEQ multiplex PCR assay. The multiplex PCR relied on a mix of 60 forward primers for TCR Vbeta segments and 13 reverse primers for TCR Jbeta segments. TCRdb carries this immuneACCESS record with in-frame sequences only. Its versions omit some clonotypes, under half of them owing to an unresolved V gene in the studies checked, with the rest unexplained. Recorded for this sample are tens of thousands of clones; 65% to 85% of them occurred a single time. The ten biggest clones cover nearly 6% of the sample. The material sequenced was PBMCs. These receptors came from a male donor in good health and CMV-seronegative.

This sequence joins TRBV5-6 and TRBJ2-3; D not resolved. The CDR3 runs 14 residues. V was shortened by 3 bases and J by 2 bases, with 10 bases between the two germline ends. The germline V gene encodes CDR1 SGHDT and CDR2 YYEEEE. The CDR3: CASSSRIDTDTQYF. CDR3 sequence (DNA): TGTGCCAGCAGCTCGCGGATCGACACAGATACGCAGTATTTT.

DNA for the CDR3: TGCGCCAGCAGCCAAGATCCCGGGGGGGGCGCGACAGATACGCAGTATTTT. This sequence encodes CASSQDPGGGATDTQYF. The chain links TRBV4-3 to TRBJ2-3; 8 bases fit TRBD2. V lost 0 bases, J lost 3 bases, and 8 bases stayed unmatched. Looked up from germline, CDR1 is LGHNA and CDR2 is YSLEER. CDR3 length equals 17 residues.

This clone has just one count. The chain is built from TRBV5-5 and TRBJ2-2; 10 bases are a match to TRBD1. The J segment lost 3 bases and the V segment lost 4 bases, leaving 6 bases of the junction unmatched. The CDR3 has 16 amino acids. From germline, CDR1 is SGHKS and CDR2 YYEKEE (reference sequence). This CDR3 is CASSVLTGGDTGELFF. In DNA form, the CDR3 reads TGTGCCAGCAGCGTGTTGACAGGGGGCGACACCGGGGAGCTGTTTTTT.

This rearrangement joins TRBV7-9 to TRBJ2-2; the D gene is possibly TRBD2 (7 bases). Trimming stripped 5 bases from V and 4 bases from J, with 14 bases between. The CDR3 is 15 amino acids. Germline values: CDR1 SEHNR, CDR2 FQNEAQ (reference sequence). CDR3 bases: TGTGCCAGCAGCCAGGGGAGGGTTTTCACCGGGGAGCTGTTTTTT. Its translation: CASSQGRVFTGELFF.

The V and J genes are TRBV29-1 and TRBJ2-7, with 10 bases matching TRBD1. V shed 7 bases, J shed 5 bases, and the junction held 8 bases outside the gene matches. This CDR3 comprises 13 residues. Germline CDR1 reads SQVTM; CDR2 reads ANQGSEA. The chain's CDR3 is CSGPGQGTHEQYF. The CDR3 coding sequence is TGCAGCGGCCCGGGACAGGGGACCCACGAGCAGTACTTC.

V and J are TRBV11-2 and TRBJ2-3; no clear D. V was trimmed by 2 bases and J by 6 bases, leaving 18 bases between them. The length of the CDR3 is 16 residues. Germline CDR1 SGHAT, CDR2 FQNNGV. In DNA, the CDR3 is TGTGCCAGCAGCTTATCCGCGCGGTCTTTCTTGGATACGCAGTATTTT. It codes for CASSLSARSFLDTQYF.

In this sample, this clone turned up a few times. The chain combines TRBV7-9 with TRBJ1-1; the match to TRBD1 covers 10 bases. Germline V lookup: CDR1 SEHNR, CDR2 FQNEAQ (reference sequence). V was pared by 1 base and J by 4 bases, with 6 bases of the junction left unmatched. There are 16 residues in the CDR3. The CDR3 spells CASSLDPGQGSTEAFF. DNA for the CDR3: TGTGCCAGCAGCTTAGACCCGGGACAGGGGTCCACTGAAGCTTTCTTT.

The V and J genes are TRBV7-9 and TRBJ1-2, with TRBD1 matching 7 bases. Germline trimming cut 5 bases from V and 4 bases from J; bases unmatched to any gene: 7. The germline V gene encodes CDR1 SEHNR and CDR2 FQNEAQ (reference sequence). There are 14 residues in the CDR3. This CDR3 reads CASSTYRGSYGYTF. The CDR3 bases are TGTGCCAGCAGCACCTACAGGGGAAGCTATGGCTACACCTTC.

The chain has TRBV11-3 and TRBJ1-1, with D unresolved. Germline CDR1 and CDR2: SGHNT and YENEEA. This CDR3 comprises 13 residues. V lost 5 bases, J lost 1 base, and 8 bases lay in between. The CDR3 DNA follows: TGTGCCAGCAGCACAAACCAGAACACTGAAGCTTTCTTT. It specifies CASSTNQNTEAFF.

The V call is TRBV19, the J call TRBJ2-7; TRBD1 agrees at 8 bases. The length of the CDR3 is 16 residues. Germline V CDR1 and CDR2: LNHDA, SQIVND (reference sequence). The V and J ends lost 9 bases and 2 bases, in that order; junction bases with no gene match: 15. Written as DNA, the CDR3 is TGTGCCAGCTCCGACAGGGGAGGCCGTGGTACCTACGAGCAGTACTTC. As protein: CASSDRGGRGTYEQYF.

V is TRBV5-1 and J is TRBJ1-3; D is possibly TRBD1 (5 bases). The CDR3 has 16 residues. V lost 1 base and J lost 13, with 24 bases in between. Germline CDR1 reads SGHRS; CDR2 reads YFSETQ. CDR3 nucleotide sequence: TGCGCCAGCAGCTTGACGGCGGGTAGGGGAGGTCGGCTAATATATTTT. Translated: CASSLTAGRGGRLIYF.

The rearrangement joins TRBV5-1 to TRBJ1-6; 8 positions agree with TRBD1. V trimming: 2 bases; J trimming: 3 bases; junction bases outside the gene matches: 1. From germline, CDR1 is SGHRS and CDR2 YFSETQ. The CDR3 covers 15 residues. The CDR3 nucleotides read TGCGCCAGCAGCTTCGGACAGGGCTATAATTCACCCCTCCACTTT. This sequence encodes CASSFGQGYNSPLHF.

V is TRBV11-2 and J is TRBJ1-1; D not resolved. Germline V gene sequence: CDR1 SGHAT, CDR2 FQNNGV. The germline V and J ends were trimmed by 5 bases and 5 bases, with 18 bases remaining between them. There are 15 residues in the CDR3. CDR3 in amino acids: CASSPPYPGKTEAFF. In DNA form, the CDR3 reads TGTGCCAGCAGCCCCCCTTACCCGGGAAAGACTGAAGCTTTCTTT.

This chain links TRBV14 with TRBJ2-3; D may be TRBD1 (7 bases). The CDR3 has 13 amino acids. V lost 4 bases and J lost 4, with 9 bases in between. Germline CDR1 reads SGHDN; CDR2 reads FVKESK. The DNA of the CDR3 is TGTGCCAGCAGCCTCAGGGGGGCAGATACGCAGTATTTT. Protein sequence: CASSLRGADTQYF.

V and J are TRBV30 and TRBJ1-2; 8 positions agree with TRBD1. The ends lost 3 bases at V and 4 bases at J; junction bases unmatched: 22. The CDR3 is 19 residues long. Looked up from germline, CDR1 is GTSNPN and CDR2 is SVGIG (reference sequence). CDR3 bases: TGTGCCTGGAGCCTAGGGCCCTCACAGGGGGTAGGATCAGTCTATGGCTACACCTTC. It yields the protein CAWSLGPSQGVGSVYGYTF.

This chain links TRBV7-2 with TRBJ2-7, with 7 bases lining up with TRBD2. V lost 2 bases, J lost 2 bases, and 6 bases stayed unmatched. This CDR3 is built from 15 residues. The germline CDR1 and CDR2 sequences are SGHTA and FQGNSA. CDR3 in amino acids: CASSLSGGGAYEQYF. CDR3 in DNA: TGTGCCAGCAGCTTATCGGGTGGGGGGGCCTACGAGCAGTACTTC.

V gene TRBV19 combines with J gene TRBJ1-5; weak D call: TRBD1 (5 bases). The CDR3 covers 14 residues. Germline CDR1 is LNHDA and CDR2 is SQIVND (reference sequence). Trimming removed 1 base from V and 7 bases from J, with 11 bases in between. The CDR3 loop is CASSIVVRGQPQHF. CDR3 DNA sequence: TGTGCCAGTAGTATAGTAGTTCGGGGGCAGCCCCAGCATTTT.

The chain has TRBV19 and TRBJ2-7, with D possibly matching TRBD2 (5 bases). CDR3 length: 13 amino acids. V lost 1 base to trimming and J lost 6 bases, with 10 bases between them. Germline-derived CDR1 and CDR2 are LNHDA and SQIVND (reference sequence). CDR3 sequence: CASSIGGGSEQYF. The CDR3 bases are TGTGCCAGTAGTATAGGAGGCGGGTCCGAGCAGTACTTC.

The V and J genes are TRBV15 and TRBJ1-4; D gene uncertain. This CDR3 contains 16 residues. Germline V lookup: CDR1 LNHNV, CDR2 YYDKDF (reference sequence). The ends were cut back, 3 bases at V and 5 bases at J, with 16 bases in the middle. Here the CDR3 reads CATSSPEAGKNEKLFF. The CDR3 nucleotides read TGTGCCACCAGCAGCCCAGAGGCGGGGAAGAATGAAAAACTGTTTTTT.

Remarks on this clone: The same CDR3 is also encoded by other DNA sequences in this sample. The rearrangement joins TRBV5-5 to TRBJ1-4; 10 bases agree with TRBD1. Germline V gives CDR1 SGHKS, CDR2 YYEKEE (reference sequence). Trimming removed 3 bases from V and 8 bases from J; junction bases left unmatched: 4. The CDR3 has 14 residues. The CDR3 is CASSSADRGEKLFF. CDR3 bases: TGTGCCAGCAGCTCGGCGGACAGGGGGGAAAAACTGTTTTTT. The whole variable domain, filled in from reference TRBV5-5 and TRBJ1-4, reads DAGVTQSPTHLIKTRGQQVTLRCSPISGHKSVSWYQQVLGQGPQFIFQYYEKEERGRGNFPDRFSARQFPNYSSELNVNALLLGDSALYLCASSSADRGEKLFFGSGTQLSVL.

The rearrangement uses TRBV29-1 and TRBJ1-2, with D possibly matching TRBD1 (5 bases). The CDR3 runs to 12 residues. Trimming pared 4 bases from V and 5 bases from J, leaving 11 bases between. CDR1 and CDR2 from the germline V gene are SQVTM and ANQGSEA. The CDR3 DNA follows: TGCAGCGTTGTGGAGACAGCTTATGGCTACACCTTC. Residues: CSVVETAYGYTF.

The V call is TRBV14, the J call TRBJ1-6; possibly TRBD1 for D (6 bases). With 4 bases removed from V and 7 bases from J, the gap between germline ends came to 11 bases. The CDR3 sequence is 14 residues long. Germline V gives CDR1 SGHDN, CDR2 FVKESK. CDR3 protein: CASSPDSPNSPLHF. The CDR3 bases are TGTGCCAGCAGCCCGGACAGCCCAAATTCACCCCTCCACTTT.

This chain links TRBV4-3 with TRBJ1-2; the D gene is possibly TRBD1 (5 bases). Germline-derived CDR1 and CDR2 are LGHNA and YSLEER. This CDR3 contains 14 residues. V gave up 0 bases and J gave up 2 bases, with 7 bases separating them. CDR3 region: CASSQERQNYGYTF. The CDR3 coding sequence is TGCGCCAGCAGCCAAGAAAGACAGAACTATGGCTACACCTTC.

This clone turned up a few times. The chain joins TRBV7-6 to TRBJ2-1; D ambiguous. CDR3 length: 14 residues. Germline lookup yields CDR1 SGHVS and CDR2 FNYEAQ. Deletions cut 5 bases from V and 0 bases from J, with 8 bases between. The CDR3 DNA sequence: TGTGCCAGCAGCCCGATTAGCTCCTACAATGAGCAGTTCTTC. Amino acid sequence: CASSPISSYNEQFF.